These 10 T cell receptor beta chains were all obtained from the same sample, sequenced in a study of identical twins. TCRdb called the 5' RACE reads again in MiXCR, with one record for every CDR3 protein. The data hold a few hundred thousand distinct CDR3 sequences, with around a tenth observed a single time. The data also belong to a second study, concerning yellow fever vaccine responses in identical twins.

Material for sequencing was PBMCs. These receptors were taken from a woman in her late teens or twenties in good health.

The chain combines TRBV4-1 with TRBJ2-7; 7 bases match TRBD1. The CDR3 runs to 15 residues. Losses at the gene ends were 1 base for V and 4 bases for J; bases not matched to a gene: 7. The germline V gene has CDR1 MGHRA and CDR2 YSYEKL. The CDR3, as DNA: TGCGCCAGCAGCCAAGGACAGGGTTTCTCATACGAGCAGTACTTC. It translates to CASSQGQGFSYEQYF.

This clonotype was seen ten or more times. The J gene is TRBJ2-5, the V gene TRBV28, with D hard to call. CDR1 MDHEN and CDR2 SYDVKM come from the germline V gene. This CDR3 spans 16 amino acids. Trimming cost V 2 bases and J 5 bases, with 18 bases left between them. CDR3 nucleotides: TGTGCCAGCAGTTTACTTACTCCCGCTCGGAGCGAGACCCAGTACTTC. Amino acid sequence: CASSLLTPARSETQYF.

In its sample, this clonotype was seen many times. The chain couples TRBV7-9 to TRBJ2-5; D possibly corresponds to TRBD2 (5 bases). Germline-derived CDR1 and CDR2 are SEHNR and FQNEAQ (reference sequence). V was shortened by 0 bases and J by 3 bases, with 8 bases between the two germline ends. The CDR3 loop spans 14 amino acids. The CDR3 sequence is CASSLAIAKETQYF. In nucleotides, the CDR3 is TGTGCCAGCAGCTTAGCTATAGCGAAAGAGACCCAGTACTTC.

The chain combines TRBV7-2 with TRBJ2-3; D possibly corresponds to TRBD2 (6 bases). V lost 4 bases and J 4 bases, leaving 15 bases between the germline ends. CDR1 and CDR2 from the germline V gene are SGHTA and FQGNSA. The CDR3 spans 15 residues. In DNA, the CDR3 is TGTGCCAGCAGCTCGCTGCGGGGCGCGGCAGATACGCAGTATTTT. This codes for CASSSLRGAADTQYF. Using reference TRBV7-2 and TRBJ2-3 for the parts outside the CDR3, the full variable domain is GAGVSQSPSNKVTEKGKDVELRCDPISGHTALYWYRQSLGQGLEFLIYFQGNSAPDKSGLPSDRFSAERTGGSVSTLTIQRTQQEDSAVYLCASSSLRGAADTQYFGPGTRLTVL.

The V and J genes are TRBV20-1 and TRBJ1-6; 8 bases are shared with TRBD1. V dropped 3 bases and J dropped 5; count of bases not matched to a gene: 3. Germline CDR1 reads DFQATT; CDR2 reads SNEGSKA (reference sequence). There are 14 residues in the CDR3. DNA of the CDR3: TGCAGTGCTAGGTCGGACAGGGATAATTCACCCCTCCACTTT. Protein product: CSARSDRDNSPLHF.

This clonotype was detected many times. V is TRBV3-1 and J is TRBJ1-2; D uncertain. From germline, CDR1 is LGHDT and CDR2 YNNKEL (reference sequence). The CDR3 is 12 amino acids. V dropped 3 bases and J dropped 6 bases, with 8 bases sitting between them. The CDR3 is CASSHLGNGYTF. Written as DNA, the CDR3 is TGTGCCAGCAGCCACTTAGGGAATGGCTACACCTTC.

The chain recombines TRBV9 with TRBJ2-2, with D possibly being TRBD1 or TRBD2 (5 bases each). V lost 0 bases and J lost 4, with 16 bases in between. This CDR3 spans 17 amino acids. CDR1 SGDLS and CDR2 YYNGEE come from the germline V gene. The chain's CDR3 is CASSVDGGAVSTGELFF. CDR3 nucleotides: TGTGCCAGCAGCGTAGATGGGGGAGCTGTGTCCACCGGGGAGCTGTTTTTT.

This clonotype has only a few counts. This chain's CDR3 is CASSMPALGTGELFF. CDR3 bases: TGTGCCAGCAGTATGCCTGCCCTTGGGACCGGGGAGCTGTTTTTT. The chain recombines TRBV28 with TRBJ2-2; D gene uncertain. The CDR3 contains 15 residues. The V end was cut by 5 bases, the J end by 5 bases, with 15 bases between. The germline V gene has CDR1 MDHEN and CDR2 SYDVKM.

This clonotype has ten or more counts. V is TRBV29-1 and J is TRBJ2-3; tentative D call: TRBD2 (6 bases). Between the trimmed V and J ends, which lost 6 bases and 9 bases, there was a span of 25 bases. The CDR3 is 15 residues long. Germline V gene sequence: CDR1 SQVTM, CDR2 ANQGSEA. The CDR3 here is CSVGAEETTRETQYF. The CDR3 region has the DNA TGCAGCGTCGGGGCCGAAGAAACCACACGGGAGACGCAGTATTTT.

A few counts support this clonotype. The V gene is TRBV6-5, the J gene TRBJ2-3; 9 bases agree with TRBD2. The V gene end was trimmed by 0 bases and the J gene end by 1 base; junction bases not matched to a gene: 11. The germline gives CDR1 MNHEY, CDR2 SVGAGI. CDR3 size: 19 residues. Written as DNA, the CDR3 is TGTGCCAGCAGTTACTCAGAAGGACTAGCGTCCCTCGGCACAGATACGCAGTATTTT. Translated: CASSYSEGLASLGTDTQYF.